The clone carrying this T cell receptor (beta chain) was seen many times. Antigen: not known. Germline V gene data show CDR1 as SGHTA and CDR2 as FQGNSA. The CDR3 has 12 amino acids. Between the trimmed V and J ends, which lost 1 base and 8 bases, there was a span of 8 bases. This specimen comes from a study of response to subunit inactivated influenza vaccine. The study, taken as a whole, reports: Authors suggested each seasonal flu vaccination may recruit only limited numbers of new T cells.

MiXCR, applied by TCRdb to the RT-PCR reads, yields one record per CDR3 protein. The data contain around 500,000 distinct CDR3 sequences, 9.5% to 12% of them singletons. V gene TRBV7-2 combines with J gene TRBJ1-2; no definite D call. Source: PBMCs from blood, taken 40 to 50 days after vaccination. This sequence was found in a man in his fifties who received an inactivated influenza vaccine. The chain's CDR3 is CASSLGGEGYTF. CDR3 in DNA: TGTGCCAGCAGCTTAGGCGGGGAGGGCTACACCTTC.